Described below is a single TCR beta chain sequence and its context. The antigen is unknown. This CDR3 spans 15 amino acids. The ends were cut back, 8 bases at V and 0 bases at J, with 14 bases in the middle. CDR1 is SEHNR, CDR2 FQNEAQ, per germline (reference sequence). This sample was included in a study of T cell repertoires in cytomegalovirus infection. Study overall: Epitope selection comprised recently identified HLA-C-restricted CMV epitopes and well-studied HLA-B-restricted CMV epitopes.

TCRdb reanalysed the reads using MiXCR and keeps one entry per CDR3 protein. This table holds roughly 180,000 distinct CDR3 sequences, 20% to 25% found once. The source material was CD8+ T cells from cultured PBMCs, sampled from culture after CMV antigen stimulation. The genes are TRBV7-9 and TRBJ1-3; weak D call: TRBD1 (6 bases). The TCR sequence derives from a human donor in good health (CMV status not recorded). Some clones in this sample may be carry-over from other donors' samples. The CDR3 DNA sequence: TGTGCCAGCTCCGGGACAAACAACTCTGGAAACACCATATATTTT. As protein: CASSGTNNSGNTIYF.